This record looks at one T cell receptor beta chain sequence and its context. Its antigen is currently unknown. The sample originates from a study of shared clonotypes between healthy human individuals. CDR1 and CDR2 (germline): MNHNS, SASEGT. The V and J ends lost 0 bases and 5 bases respectively, with 13 bases between them. The CDR3 extends over 15 amino acids. Naive CD8 cells lacked CD45RO and underwent positive selection for CCR7, leaving out terminally differentiated effector memory CD45RA+ cells. All of the donors resided in Nashville, Tennessee, and each was a Caucasian adult. A 200 ng quantity of DNA, roughly 29,000 T cell genomes, went into the sorted-subset replicate PCRs. Some clones are missing from TCRdb's copy, which holds only in-frame ones; the method was immunoSEQ multiplex PCR. The data show about 2.2 million clones, 85% to 95% seen once. Study-level points and caveats: Clonotypes shared by all four donors outscored non-shared clonotypes in generation probability.

Sequenced material: naive CD8+ T cells from PBMCs. This sequence originates from a man aged 18 to 30 in good health. Some clones in this sample may be carry-over from other donors' samples. The V call is TRBV6-1, the J call TRBJ1-1, with D unclear. The CDR3: CASSEARPVGTEAFF. Written as DNA, the CDR3 is TGTGCCAGCAGTGAAGCGCGTCCGGTGGGTACTGAAGCTTTCTTT.